The next 32 T cell receptor beta chains were all read from a single sample in a study of chemoradiotherapy in HPV16-positive cancers. Only in-frame clones appear in the TCRdb table, and some are missing; sequencing was by immunoSEQ multiplex PCR. The table shows 5,700 or so clones, with 60% to 75% occurring only once. The starting material was tumor tissue, obtained from a patient who underwent chemoradiotherapy. All receptors derive from a human donor with HPV-associated anogenital cancer.

This chain joins TRBV25-1 and TRBJ2-5; D unresolved. V lost 2 bases, J lost 4 bases, and 11 bases lay in between. The CDR3 extends over 14 amino acids. CDR1 and CDR2 (germline): MGHDK, SYGVNS. CDR3: CASSEPSTVETQYF. The CDR3 nucleotides read TGTGCCAGCAGTGAACCTAGTACAGTAGAGACCCAGTACTTC. Full variable domain (remainder filled in from reference TRBV25-1 and TRBJ2-5): EADIYQTPRYLVIGTGKKITLECSQTMGHDKMYWYQQDPGMELHLIHYSYGVNSTEKGDLSSESTVSRIRTEHFPLTLESARPSHTSQYLCASSEPSTVETQYFGPGTRLLVL.

The CDR3 DNA sequence: TGCGCCAGCAGCCAAGATAAGGACAGGTCATCCTATGGCTACACCTTC. This gives the protein CASSQDKDRSSYGYTF. The V call is TRBV4-1, the J call TRBJ1-2; 7 bases are shared with TRBD1. The CDR3 covers 16 residues. Germline V gene lookup returns CDR1 MGHRA and CDR2 YSYEKL. Unmatched junction bases numbered 8, after V lost 0 bases and J lost 4 bases.

The rearrangement joins TRBV7-8 to TRBJ2-7; tentative D call: TRBD1 (6 bases). The length of the CDR3 is 13 residues. Germline V CDR1 and CDR2: SGHVS, FQNEAQ. Between the trimmed V and J ends, which lost 4 bases and 7 bases, there was a span of 14 bases. For the CDR3, the DNA is TGTGCCAGCAGCTCCATACAGGGTTCTGAGCAGTACTTC. Translation: CASSSIQGSEQYF.

This chain links TRBV6-5 with TRBJ2-3, with D perhaps matching TRBD2 (6 bases). Germline CDR1 is MNHEY and CDR2 is SVGAGI. V lost 8 bases and J lost 2, with 17 bases in between. This CDR3 is 15 amino acids long. The CDR3: CASAGLAALTDTQYF. The CDR3 DNA reads as TGTGCCAGCGCTGGCTTAGCGGCCCTCACAGATACGCAGTATTTT.

This clone was seen a handful of times. The chain is built from TRBV27 and TRBJ1-6; TRBD1 matches at 8 bases. J gave up 8 bases and V 6 bases, and 3 bases lay outside the gene matches. Germline V lookup: CDR1 MNHEY, CDR2 SMNVEV (reference sequence). This CDR3 has 13 residues. The CDR3 loop is CASSPDRDSPLHF. The CDR3 DNA sequence: TGTGCCAGCAGCCCGGACAGGGATTCACCCCTCCACTTT.

The J gene is TRBJ2-4, the V gene TRBV4-2; 10 bases agree with TRBD2. CDR1 is LGHNA, CDR2 YNFKEQ, per germline. This CDR3 spans 16 amino acids. V lost 1 base and J lost 3; bases outside the gene matches: 3. The CDR3 nucleotides are TGTGCCAGCAGCCAAGTAGGGACTAGCGTCAAAAACATTCAGTACTTC. This sequence encodes CASSQVGTSVKNIQYF.

V and J are TRBV4-2 and TRBJ2-7; D not resolved. The CDR3 extends over 17 amino acids. The V gene's germline CDR1 is LGHNA and CDR2 YNFKEQ. Trimming left V 0 bases short and J 4 bases short, with 19 bases between. In DNA form, the CDR3 reads TGTGCCAGCAGCCAAGATACGCGTTTTAGGAACTGGTACGAGCAGTACTTC. Translating it yields CASSQDTRFRNWYEQYF.

The chain links TRBV4-1 to TRBJ1-2, with TRBD1 identical over 7 bases. The CDR3 contains 15 residues. CDR1 MGHRA and CDR2 YSYEKL come from the germline V gene. V shed 1 base and J 4 bases; nucleotides not matched to a gene: 6. As DNA, the CDR3 is TGCGCCAGCAGCCAAGGACAGGGACGCAGCTATGGCTACACCTTC. This codes for CASSQGQGRSYGYTF.

The chain combines TRBV6-5 with TRBJ1-2, with a weak D call TRBD1 (6 bases). The CDR3 length is 14 residues. Per the germline V gene, CDR1 is MNHEY and CDR2 is SVGAGI. V lost 2 bases and J lost 8, with 15 bases in between. The CDR3 DNA follows: TGTGCCAGCAGTTACCTCCAGGGGAACGTCGGCTACACCTTC. Its translation is CASSYLQGNVGYTF.

This chain links TRBV6-1 with TRBJ1-4; 8 bases are shared with TRBD1. This CDR3 contains 16 residues. Germline V CDR1 and CDR2: MNHNS, SASEGT. Trimming cost V 4 bases and J 7 bases; bases outside gene matches: 11. CDR3 DNA: TGTGCCAGCAGTGGGGAGGGGACAGGAAAGGTTGAAAAACTGTTTTTT. Its protein product is CASSGEGTGKVEKLFF.

The chain uses TRBV5-1 and TRBJ1-2; 10 bases are a match to TRBD1. Germline CDR1 is SGHRS and CDR2 is YFSETQ. V lost 4 bases, J lost 7 bases, and 4 bases stayed unmatched. This CDR3 contains 13 residues. CDR3: CASSTTGGGGYTF. Written as DNA, the CDR3 is TGCGCCAGCAGCACGACAGGGGGCGGTGGCTACACCTTC.

This chain's CDR3 is CASSPQQGPDTQYF. The DNA of the CDR3 is TGTGCCAGCAGCCCTCAGCAGGGGCCGGATACGCAGTATTTT. The chain combines TRBV5-4 with TRBJ2-3; TRBD1 is a possible D gene (6 bases). Between the trimmed V and J ends, which lost 4 bases and 6 bases, there was a span of 15 bases. Per germline, CDR1 SGHNT and CDR2 YYREEE (reference sequence). There are 14 residues in the CDR3.

The V gene is TRBV9, the J gene TRBJ2-2; D gene uncertain. The CDR3 loop spans 15 amino acids. V was clipped by 0 bases and J by 4 bases, with 10 bases between them. Germline values: CDR1 SGDLS, CDR2 YYNGEE. The CDR3 nucleotides are TGTGCCAGCAGCGTAGATAACAGCCTCACCGGGGAGCTGTTTTTT. Translated: CASSVDNSLTGELFF.

This chain links TRBV18 with TRBJ2-1; D is unclear. The CDR3 contains 13 residues. Germline V gene sequence: CDR1 KGHSH, CDR2 LQKENI. Deletions cut 3 bases from V and 3 bases from J, with 6 bases between. CDR3 residues: CASSPTRYNEQFF. CDR3 bases: TGTGCCAGCTCACCCACGCGCTACAATGAGCAGTTCTTC.

This clone was counted between two and nine times. The J gene is TRBJ2-3, the V gene TRBV10-3; weak D call: TRBD2 (5 bases). CDR1 is ENHRY, CDR2 SYGVKD, per germline. There are 14 residues in the CDR3. With 3 bases removed from V and 3 bases from J, the gap between germline ends came to 10 bases. The CDR3 reads CAISDGLATDTQYF. The CDR3 nucleotides read TGTGCCATCAGTGATGGGCTAGCAACAGATACGCAGTATTTT.

The chain is built from TRBV2 and TRBJ2-7, with TRBD1 matching over 12 bases. Germline V CDR1 and CDR2: SNHLY, FYNNEI. This CDR3 has 16 residues. The V and J ends lost 6 bases and 7 bases, in that order; junction bases with no gene match: 13. DNA of the CDR3: TGTGCCAGCAGGGTAACACCCCCGGGACAGGGGGCGGAGCAGTACTTC. Protein product: CASRVTPPGQGAEQYF.

V is TRBV5-1 and J is TRBJ2-1; 8 bases line up with TRBD2. Trimming cost V 5 bases and J 2 bases; bases outside gene matches: 9. The CDR3 sequence is 16 residues long. Germline V gene data show CDR1 as SGHRS and CDR2 as YFSETQ. The CDR3 nucleotides read TGCGCCAGCAGTTTTCCTAGCGGGCTCCCCTACAATGAGCAGTTCTTC. Protein sequence: CASSFPSGLPYNEQFF.

The V call is TRBV6-1, the J call TRBJ2-7; D is perhaps TRBD1 or TRBD2 (6 bases each). V was clipped by 5 bases and J by 2 bases, with 16 bases between them. In germline, CDR1 is MNHNS, CDR2 SASEGT. This CDR3 is 15 amino acids long. This chain's CDR3 is CASSFPTGAPYEQYF. For the CDR3, the DNA is TGTGCCAGCAGTTTCCCTACGGGGGCCCCCTACGAGCAGTACTTC.

The chain is built from TRBV5-1 and TRBJ2-1; D remains ambiguous. CDR1 is SGHRS and CDR2 is YFSETQ in the germline V gene. Trimming removed 4 bases from V and 0 bases from J, with 11 bases in between. CDR3 size: 15 residues. The chain's CDR3 is CASSGGFRSYNEQFF. In DNA, the CDR3 is TGCGCCAGCAGCGGCGGTTTCCGCTCCTACAATGAGCAGTTCTTC.

Worth noting for this clone: Other DNA sequences in the sample encode the same CDR3. The chain is built from TRBV2 and TRBJ2-2; D may be TRBD2 (6 bases). Between the trimmed V and J ends, which lost 6 bases and 6 bases, there was a span of 14 bases. CDR3 length: 14 residues. Germline V lookup: CDR1 SNHLY, CDR2 FYNNEI. CDR3 sequence: CASRGTLGAGELFF. The CDR3 coding sequence is TGTGCCAGCAGGGGGACTCTTGGCGCCGGGGAGCTGTTTTTT.

V and J are TRBV4-1 and TRBJ2-4, with a tentative D call TRBD2 (5 bases). Per germline, CDR1 MGHRA and CDR2 YSYEKL. Trimming cost V 1 base and J 6 bases, with 13 bases left between them. The CDR3 sequence is 15 residues long. The CDR3 is CASSQAPSEGNIQYF. For the CDR3, the DNA is TGCGCCAGCAGCCAAGCCCCCTCTGAGGGAAACATTCAGTACTTC.

The V gene is TRBV2, the J gene TRBJ1-3, with unresolved D. This CDR3 has 16 residues. Trimming pared 4 bases from V and 4 bases from J, leaving 17 bases between. In germline, CDR1 is SNHLY, CDR2 FYNNEI. The CDR3 nucleotides read TGTGCCAGCAGTGTTTGGTTTATTCCGCACGGAAACACCATATATTTT. Protein sequence: CASSVWFIPHGNTIYF.

J is TRBJ2-3 and V is TRBV5-1; 11 nucleotides agree with TRBD2. Germline values: CDR1 SGHRS, CDR2 YFSETQ. CDR3 length: 15 residues. Unmatched junction bases numbered 0, after V lost 2 bases and J lost 1 base. CDR3 coding DNA: TGCGCCAGCAGCTTTAGCGGGAGGGGCACAGATACGCAGTATTTT. It codes for CASSFSGRGTDTQYF.

This rearrangement joins TRBV2 to TRBJ2-7; D might be TRBD1 or TRBD2, each matching 5 bases. CDR1 is SNHLY and CDR2 is FYNNEI in the germline V gene. The germline V and J ends were trimmed by 3 bases and 5 bases, with 20 bases remaining between them. CDR3 length equals 16 residues. The DNA for the CDR3 is TGTGCCAGCAGTGAGATTAACGGGGCAGGGAGCCACGAGCAGTACTTC. Its translation is CASSEINGAGSHEQYF. The complete variable domain, with remaining parts taken from reference TRBV2 and TRBJ2-7, reads EPEVTQTPSHQVTQMGQEVILRCVPISNHLYFYWYRQILGQKVEFLVSFYNNEISEKSEIFDDQFSVERPDGSNFTLKIRSTKLEDSAMYFCASSEINGAGSHEQYFGPGTRLTVT.

The chain joins TRBV7-3 to TRBJ2-1; TRBD2 matches 8 bases. The CDR3 runs 14 residues. In germline, CDR1 is SGHTA, CDR2 FQGTGA. V dropped 4 bases and J dropped 8; count of bases not matched to a gene: 7. CDR3 in amino acids: CASSSGLVGDEQFF. The CDR3 bases are TGTGCCAGCAGCTCGGGACTAGTCGGCGATGAGCAGTTCTTC.

This clone rates as medium-sized. The chain carries TRBV5-1 and TRBJ1-4; 11 bases align to TRBD1. This CDR3 has 16 residues. J lost 5 bases, V lost 4 bases, and 7 bases had no gene match. Germline-derived CDR1 and CDR2 are SGHRS and YFSETQ. CDR3 protein: CASSRGQGGSNEKLFF. CDR3 DNA: TGCGCCAGCAGCAGGGGACAGGGGGGCTCGAATGAAAAACTGTTTTTT.

The chain has TRBV5-5 and TRBJ2-5; 8 bases are shared with TRBD1. Unmatched junction bases numbered 7, after V lost 4 bases and J lost 5 bases. The CDR3 extends over 14 amino acids. CDR1 is SGHKS and CDR2 is YYEKEE in the germline V gene (reference sequence). CDR3 sequence (DNA): TGTGCCAGCAGCCCCACCCAGGGGGCTGAGACCCAGTACTTC. Translation: CASSPTQGAETQYF.

The V call is TRBV28, the J call TRBJ1-1, with 7 bases aligning to TRBD1. V dropped 6 bases and J dropped 4; count of bases not matched to a gene: 8. CDR1 and CDR2 from the germline V gene are MDHEN and SYDVKM. CDR3 length: 14 residues. The CDR3 reads CASRTGTAGTEAFF. The DNA for the CDR3 is TGTGCCAGCAGAACCGGGACAGCGGGCACTGAAGCTTTCTTT.

This sequence joins TRBV11-2 and TRBJ2-3, with D hard to call. Per the germline V gene, CDR1 is SGHAT and CDR2 is FQNNGV. This CDR3 has 15 residues. Deletions cut 0 bases from V and 1 base from J, with 8 bases between. CDR3 DNA sequence: TGTGCCAGCAGCTTAGAGTTACTCGGCACAGATACGCAGTATTTT. Its translation is CASSLELLGTDTQYF.

This chain connects TRBV4-1 to TRBJ2-1; 8 nucleotides agree with TRBD1. The V gene's germline CDR1 is MGHRA and CDR2 YSYEKL. The CDR3 runs 16 residues. Unmatched junction bases numbered 3, after V lost 1 base and J lost 1 base. CDR3 residues: CASSQGTGGSYNEQFF. CDR3 coding DNA: TGCGCCAGCAGCCAAGGAACAGGGGGTTCCTACAATGAGCAGTTCTTC.

V is TRBV19 and J is TRBJ1-1, with a possible D match to TRBD1 (5 bases). The V and J ends lost 7 bases and 1 base respectively, with 13 bases between them. From germline, CDR1 is LNHDA and CDR2 SQIVND (reference sequence). The length of the CDR3 is 14 residues. The CDR3 sequence: CASIKGRENTEAFF. The DNA for the CDR3 is TGTGCCAGTATTAAGGGCAGGGAGAACACTGAAGCTTTCTTT. Based on the CDR3 plus reference TRBV19 and TRBJ1-1, the full variable domain is DGGITQSPKYLFRKEGQNVTLSCEQNLNHDAMYWYRQDPGQGLRLIYYSQIVNDFQKGDIAEGYSVSREKKESFPLTVTSAQKNPTAFYLCASIKGRENTEAFFGQGTRLTVV.

This clone came up a few times. The gene calls are TRBV5-1 and TRBJ2-7, with D hard to call. This CDR3 has 15 amino acids. Germline V gene sequence: CDR1 SGHRS, CDR2 YFSETQ. V gave up 4 bases and J gave up 0 bases, with 14 bases separating them. The CDR3 here is CASSTLDGSSYEQYF. Written as DNA, the CDR3 is TGCGCCAGCAGCACTCTAGACGGTAGCTCCTACGAGCAGTACTTC.